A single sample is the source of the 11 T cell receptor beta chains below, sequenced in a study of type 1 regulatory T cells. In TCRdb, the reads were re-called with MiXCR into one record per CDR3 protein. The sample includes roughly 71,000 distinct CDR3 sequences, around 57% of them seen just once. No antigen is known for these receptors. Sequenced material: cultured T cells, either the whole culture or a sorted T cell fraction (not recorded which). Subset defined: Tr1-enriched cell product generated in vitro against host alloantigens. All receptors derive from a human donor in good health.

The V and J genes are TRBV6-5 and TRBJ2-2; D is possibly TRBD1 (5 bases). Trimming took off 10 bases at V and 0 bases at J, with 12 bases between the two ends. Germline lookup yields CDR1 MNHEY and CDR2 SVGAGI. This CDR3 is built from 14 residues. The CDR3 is CAISADTNTGELFF. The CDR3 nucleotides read TGTGCCATCTCTGCGGACACGAACACCGGGGAGCTGTTTTTT.

The chain's CDR3 is CASSFLARGRLNTEAFF. CDR3 DNA sequence: TGTGCCAGCAGTTTTCTGGCCAGGGGGCGTTTGAACACTGAAGCTTTCTTT. This rearrangement joins TRBV27 to TRBJ1-1; 8 bases are shared with TRBD1. V was pared by 3 bases and J by 0 bases, with 9 bases of the junction left unmatched. Looked up from germline, CDR1 is MNHEY and CDR2 is SMNVEV (reference sequence). The CDR3 is 17 amino acids.

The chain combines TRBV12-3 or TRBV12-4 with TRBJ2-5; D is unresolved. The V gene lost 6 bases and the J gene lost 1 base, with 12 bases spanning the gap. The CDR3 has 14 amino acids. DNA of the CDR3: TGTGCCAGCAGCCAAGCCACCCTCCAAGAGACCCAGTACTTC. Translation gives CASSQATLQETQYF.

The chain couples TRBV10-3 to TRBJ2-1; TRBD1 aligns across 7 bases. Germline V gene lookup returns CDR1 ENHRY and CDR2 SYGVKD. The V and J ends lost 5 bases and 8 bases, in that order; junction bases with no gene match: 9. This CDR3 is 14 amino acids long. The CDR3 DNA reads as TGTGCCATCAGTTCCCGACAGGGCGGCCATGAGCAGTTCTTC. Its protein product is CAISSRQGGHEQFF.

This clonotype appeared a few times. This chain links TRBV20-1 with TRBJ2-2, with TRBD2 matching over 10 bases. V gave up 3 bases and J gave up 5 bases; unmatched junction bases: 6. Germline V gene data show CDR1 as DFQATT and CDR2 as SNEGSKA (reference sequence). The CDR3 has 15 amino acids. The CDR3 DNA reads TGCAGTGCTAGTCCGGGGACTAGCGTAACCGGGGAGCTGTTTTTT. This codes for CSASPGTSVTGELFF.

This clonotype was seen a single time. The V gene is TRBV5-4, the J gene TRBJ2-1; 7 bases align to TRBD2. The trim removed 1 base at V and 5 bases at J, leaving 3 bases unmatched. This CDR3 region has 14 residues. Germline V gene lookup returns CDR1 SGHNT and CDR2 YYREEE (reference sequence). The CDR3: CASSLPAGNNEQFF. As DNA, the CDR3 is TGTGCCAGCAGCTTGCCAGCGGGAAACAATGAGCAGTTCTTC.

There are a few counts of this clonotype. This chain's CDR3 is CASSQASHGDTEAFF. The CDR3 bases are TGTGCCAGCAGCCAAGCGTCCCACGGTGACACTGAAGCTTTCTTT. The rearrangement uses TRBV3-2 and TRBJ1-1; the table's D call, TRBD1, was not checked against the DNA. TRBV3-2 is described as a pseudogene. The CDR3 has 15 residues.

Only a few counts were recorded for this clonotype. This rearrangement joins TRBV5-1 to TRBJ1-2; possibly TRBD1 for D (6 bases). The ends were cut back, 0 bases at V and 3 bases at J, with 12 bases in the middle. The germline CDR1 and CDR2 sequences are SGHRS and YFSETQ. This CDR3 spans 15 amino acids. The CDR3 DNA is TGCGCCAGCAGCTTGGGCGGGGGGCGCGACTATGGCTACACCTTC. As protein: CASSLGGGRDYGYTF.

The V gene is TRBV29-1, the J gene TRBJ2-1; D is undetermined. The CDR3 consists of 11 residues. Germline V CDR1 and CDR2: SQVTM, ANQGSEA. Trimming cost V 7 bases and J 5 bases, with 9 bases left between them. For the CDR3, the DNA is TGCAGCGCCGACACGCACAATGAGCAGTTCTTC. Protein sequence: CSADTHNEQFF.

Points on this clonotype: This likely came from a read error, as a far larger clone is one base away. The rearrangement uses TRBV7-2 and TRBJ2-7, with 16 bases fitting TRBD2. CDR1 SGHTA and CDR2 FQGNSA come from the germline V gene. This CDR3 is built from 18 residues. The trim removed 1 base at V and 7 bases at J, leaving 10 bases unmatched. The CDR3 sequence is CASSLVPGLAGGRDEQYF. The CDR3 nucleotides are TGTGCCAGCAGCTTAGTCCCGGGACTAGCGGGAGGGCGGGATGAGCAGTACTTC.

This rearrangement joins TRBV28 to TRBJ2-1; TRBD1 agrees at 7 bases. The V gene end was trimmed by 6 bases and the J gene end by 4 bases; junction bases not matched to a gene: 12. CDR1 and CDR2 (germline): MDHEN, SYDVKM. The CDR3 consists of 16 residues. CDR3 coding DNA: TGTGCCAGCAGCCAAACAACGGGACAGATGTACAATGAGCAGTTCTTC. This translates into CASSQTTGQMYNEQFF.